This T cell receptor beta chain was documented in a study of Graves' ophthalmopathy and Graves' hyperthyroidism. Study context: Blood was drawn at initial diagnosis, before any treatment.

CDR1 and CDR2 from the germline V gene are DFQATT and SNEGSKA (reference sequence). The CDR3 length is 14 residues. Amplification of the TCR beta CDR3 regions used RNA transcripts (as template). In the first round, RT-PCR was carried out with HTBI primers, and a multiplex PCR formed the second round. TCRdb re-called the multiplex PCR reads through MiXCR, storing one row per CDR3 protein. Among 600,000 to 700,000 distinct CDR3 sequences, under 50% were seen once, and the ten largest hold 3.3%. Findings and caveats of the study: Between ophthalmopathy and stable hyperthyroidism, a 13-signature model drew a separation with around 86% sensitivity and 81.08% specificity.

Of note for this clonotype: As yet, its antigen is unknown.

Pregnant or lactating patients and those with other autoimmune diseases or uncontrolled infections were excluded. As the starting material, roughly 9.8 ml of fresh peripheral blood yielded the PBMCs. This chain uses TRBV20-1 with TRBJ2-5; no definite D call. The DNA matches TRBJ2-7 better at its end, which makes the J call doubtful. The TCR sequence derives from an adult man with Graves' ophthalmopathy. Sequencing was performed on peripheral blood. The CDR3 loop is CSARPLTSSYEQYV. CDR3 DNA: TGCAGTGCTAGACCGTTGACCAGCTCCTACGAGCAGTACGTC.